What follows describes a single T cell receptor (beta chain). Libraries were prepared by immunoSEQ multiplex PCR; TCRdb keeps only in-frame clonotypes and omits some of them. The data show under 200,000 clones, 84% seen once. This CDR3 is 15 amino acids long. Germline V gene lookup returns CDR1 LNHDA and CDR2 SQIVND (reference sequence). The germline V and J ends were trimmed by 6 bases and 8 bases, with 19 bases remaining between them. The record originates from a study of blood T cell repertoires in COVID-19. About the study: Sites across the United States, Italy and Spain contributed samples from acute and convalescent COVID-19.

This TCR was sampled from a man between 18 and 35 years old with active or convalescent COVID-19. The chain links TRBV19 to TRBJ2-2; D not certain. The specimen sequenced was peripheral blood. CDR3 nucleotide sequence: TGTGCCAGTAGGAGAGGCCGGATCGGTGGTGGGGAGCTGTTTTTT. Encoded protein: CASRRGRIGGGELFF.